Listed below are T cell receptor beta chains from one sample, sequenced in a study of T cells in localized non-small cell lung cancer. The protocol was immunoSEQ multiplex PCR, while the TCRdb copy is restricted to in-frame clones and leaves out a portion. Of 25,000 to 35,000 clones listed, approximately 90% are singletons. Source: peripheral blood, taken before any cancer treatment. These receptor sequences come from a male donor aged 60 or older with stage I lung adenocarcinoma. Each CDR3 is given with its conserved first and last residue. A D gene is named only where the DNA matches it firmly. Size tells how often a clone was seen (once, few, many) or the class of an expanded clone, and some rows leave it out.

d_call,v_call,clone_size,j_call,cdr3_aa,cdr3_nt
-,TRBV5-1,-,TRBJ2-2,CASSEVGGELFF,TGCGCCAGCAGCGAGGTTGGCGGGGAGCTGTTTTTT
-,TRBV5-4,once,TRBJ2-5,CASSLGQRETQYF,TGTGCCAGCAGCTTAGGACAGAGAGAGACCCAGTACTTC
-,TRBV9,once,TRBJ2-1,CASSVGPSLEQFF,TGTGCCAGCAGCGTAGGCCCTTCATTAGAGCAGTTCTTC
-,TRBV4-2,-,TRBJ2-7,CASSQGPVGGVGEQYF,TGTGCCAGCAGCCAAGGTCCCGTAGGCGGAGTTGGCGAGCAGTACTTC
TRBD2,TRBV7-2,-,TRBJ2-7,CASSSSFSRGEAYEQYF,TGTGCCAGCAGCTCCTCCTTCTCGCGGGGGGAGGCCTACGAGCAGTACTTC
-,TRBV16,-,TRBJ1-4,CASSQSGINEKLFF,TGTGCCAGCAGCCAATCGGGGATCAATGAAAAACTGTTTTTT
TRBD2,TRBV18,-,TRBJ2-1,CASSLRTSGFNEQFF,TGTGCCAGCTCATTAAGGACTAGCGGATTCAATGAGCAGTTCTTC
TRBD1,TRBV18,-,TRBJ2-7,CASSLSTGDEQYF,TGTGCCAGCTCACTTTCGACAGGGGATGAGCAGTACTTC
TRBD1,TRBV27,-,TRBJ2-1,CASSLALDRGYDYNEQFF,TGTGCCAGCAGTTTAGCTTTGGACAGGGGTTACGACTACAATGAGCAGTTCTTC
-,TRBV19,-,TRBJ1-1,CASSLGTRNTEAFF,TGTGCCAGTAGTCTGGGGACGAGGAACACTGAAGCTTTCTTT
TRBD1,TRBV7-2,-,TRBJ1-2,CASSLEPGTGFGYTF,TGTGCCAGCAGCTTAGAGCCCGGGACAGGGTTTGGCTACACCTTC
TRBD2,TRBV4-1,-,TRBJ2-5,CASSPPSGGHQETQYF,TGCGCCAGCAGCCCGCCGAGCGGGGGGCACCAAGAGACCCAGTACTTC
TRBD1,TRBV29-1,-,TRBJ2-3,CSVRTGGRQYF,TGCAGCGTTAGGACAGGGGGCAGGCAGTATTTT
-,TRBV7-6,-,TRBJ2-5,CASSPSQVQETQYF,TGTGCCAGCAGCCCAAGCCAGGTCCAAGAGACCCAGTACTTC
-,TRBV5-1,-,TRBJ1-3,CASSWDTSSGNTIYF,TGCGCCAGCAGCTGGGACACCAGCTCTGGAAACACCATATATTTT
-,TRBV1,-,TRBJ2-7,CTSSADREDPSCEVNEQYF,TGCACCAGCAGCGCCGACAGGGAAGATCCCTCCTGCGAGGTTAACGAGCAGTACTTC
-,TRBV28,-,TRBJ1-1,CASTMGFIRYTEAFF,TGTGCCAGCACAATGGGGTTCATCCGCTATACTGAAGCTTTCTTT
-,TRBV28,-,TRBJ1-1,CASSLQGPNTEAFF,TGTGCCAGCAGTTTACAAGGGCCGAACACTGAAGCTTTCTTT
TRBD2,TRBV14,-,TRBJ2-7,CASSQVSLAGGSYEQYF,TGTGCCAGCAGCCAAGTTAGTCTAGCGGGGGGGTCCTACGAGCAGTACTTC
TRBD1,TRBV5-6,few,TRBJ2-2,CASSSAGTGGEELFF,TGTGCCAGCAGCTCGGCCGGGACAGGGGGCGAAGAGCTGTTTTTT
TRBD1,TRBV27,-,TRBJ1-5,CASSPDRGINQPQHF,TGTGCCAGCAGCCCTGACAGGGGGATAAATCAGCCCCAGCATTTT
-,TRBV5-5,-,TRBJ2-5,CASSFPDSRGMGIETQYF,TGTGCCAGCAGCTTCCCTGACTCGCGCGGCATGGGAATAGAGACCCAGTACTTC
-,TRBV5-5,-,TRBJ2-5,CASRTTGRGETQYF,TGTGCCAGCAGAACTACAGGGAGAGGTGAGACCCAGTACTTC
TRBD2,TRBV27,few,TRBJ2-7,CASSLRGGLEQYF,TGTGCCAGCAGTTTACGGGGGGGGCTGGAGCAGTACTTC
TRBD2,TRBV6-5,-,TRBJ2-7,CASGTRGEIPFEQYF,TGTGCCAGCGGGACGCGGGGGGAGATCCCCTTCGAGCAGTACTTC
TRBD2,TRBV9,-,TRBJ2-2,CASSVVPGGNTGELFF,TGTGCCAGCAGCGTAGTTCCGGGGGGGAACACCGGGGAGCTGTTTTTT
TRBD1,TRBV5-5,-,TRBJ1-2,CASSLVGTDPNYGYTF,TGTGCCAGCAGCTTGGTCGGGACAGATCCTAACTATGGCTACACCTTC
-,TRBV7-7,-,TRBJ2-7,CASSFYEQYF,TGTGCCAGCAGCTTCTACGAGCAGTACTTC
TRBD1,TRBV7-2,-,TRBJ1-2,CASSSGTGGFVYGYTF,TGTGCCAGCAGCTCCGGGACAGGGGGCTTTGTCTATGGCTACACCTTC
TRBD1,TRBV5-4,-,TRBJ1-6,CASSEAGGSYNSPLHF,TGTGCCAGCAGCGAAGCAGGGGGCTCCTATAATTCACCCCTCCACTTT
TRBD1,TRBV5-4,-,TRBJ1-4,CASSSPETGGEKLFF,TGTGCCAGCAGCTCCCCAGAGACAGGGGGAGAAAAACTGTTTTTT
-,TRBV18,-,TRBJ1-1,CASSSRQLMNTEAFF,TGTGCCAGCTCATCACGACAGCTAATGAACACTGAAGCTTTCTTT
TRBD1,TRBV10-3,once,TRBJ2-5,CAISSGQAETQYF,TGTGCCATCAGTAGCGGACAGGCGGAGACCCAGTACTTC
-,TRBV5-1,-,TRBJ1-1,CASSLGPGNTEAFF,TGCGCCAGCAGCTTGGGCCCAGGGAACACTGAAGCTTTCTTT
-,TRBV6-5,-,TRBJ2-2,CASSSAGTLNTGELFF,TGTGCCAGCAGTTCTGCCGGGACACTTAACACCGGGGAGCTGTTTTTT
-,TRBV5-1,-,TRBJ2-1,CASSSLGDNEQFF,TGCGCCAGCAGTTCCCTCGGGGACAATGAGCAGTTCTTC
TRBD1,TRBV4-2,-,TRBJ2-3,CASSQVGGQGADTQYF,TGTGCCAGCAGCCAAGTGGGGGGACAGGGAGCAGATACGCAGTATTTT
-,TRBV30,-,TRBJ2-5,CAWSGLVEETQYF,TGTGCCTGGAGTGGGTTGGTGGAAGAGACCCAGTACTTC
-,TRBV18,-,TRBJ2-1,CASSPREGGSYNEQFF,TGTGCCAGCTCACCACGGGAGGGGGGGTCCTACAATGAGCAGTTCTTC
-,TRBV21-1,-,TRBJ1-2,CASSKWTQAGGYTF,TGTGCCAGCAGCAAATGGACGCAGGCGGGGGGCTACACCTTC
TRBD2,TRBV7-2,few,TRBJ2-4,CASGGGQNIQYF,TGTGCCAGCGGCGGGGGTCAAAACATTCAGTACTTC
-,TRBV7-6,once,TRBJ2-2,CASSLFENTGELFF,TGTGCCAGCAGCTTATTTGAGAACACCGGGGAGCTGTTTTTT
-,TRBV28,-,TRBJ2-5,CASSSQQHETQYF,TGTGCCAGCAGTTCACAGCAACACGAGACCCAGTACTTC
TRBD1,TRBV30,few,TRBJ2-7,CAWSRTGQVFGQYF,TGTGCCTGGAGCCGAACGGGACAGGTCTTTGGGCAGTACTTC
-,TRBV7-2,-,TRBJ2-5,CASTRKVGQETQYF,TGTGCCAGCACCAGAAAGGTCGGCCAAGAGACCCAGTACTTC
-,TRBV6-5,-,TRBJ2-7,CASSYSAARYEQYF,TGTGCCAGCAGTTACTCCGCCGCAAGATACGAGCAGTACTTC
TRBD2,TRBV7-2,-,TRBJ2-3,CASSPQGGGTDTQYF,TGTGCCAGCAGCCCCCAGGGAGGGGGCACAGATACGCAGTATTTT
-,TRBV6-6,-,TRBJ1-5,CASSLTVNQPQHF,TGTGCCAGCAGCCTGACAGTCAATCAGCCCCAGCATTTT
-,TRBV19,-,TRBJ2-2,CASSRNMGLGANTGELFF,TGTGCCAGTAGTCGGAATATGGGGCTGGGGGCGAACACCGGGGAGCTGTTTTTT
-,TRBV7-8,-,TRBJ1-6,CASSSSLGTADNSPLHF,TGTGCCAGCAGCTCCAGTCTCGGGACCGCCGATAATTCACCCCTCCACTTT
-,TRBV5-1,-,TRBJ1-6,CASSLQSFSPLHF,TGCGCCAGCAGCTTACAAAGCTTTTCACCCCTCCACTTT
-,TRBV18,-,TRBJ2-1,CASSPLASSYNEQFF,TGTGCCAGCTCACCACTAGCAAGCTCCTACAATGAGCAGTTCTTC
-,TRBV30,-,TRBJ1-3,CAWIPESGNTIYF,TGTGCCTGGATCCCAGAGTCTGGAAACACCATATATTTT